The sequence of this T cell receptor beta chain was determined in a study of response to subunit inactivated influenza vaccine. This CDR3 spans 14 amino acids. The germline CDR1 and CDR2 sequences are DFQATT and SNEGSKA (reference sequence). The V end lost 3 bases, the J end lost 2 bases, and 14 bases lay between the germline ends. This clonotype has a handful of counts. MiXCR was run by TCRdb on the RT-PCR reads, yielding one entry per CDR3 protein. The table includes about 650,000 distinct CDR3 sequences, 15% to 18% detected once. Sequenced material: PBMCs from blood, taken approximately 12 days after vaccination. The V call is TRBV20-1, the J call TRBJ2-7, with a tentative D call TRBD1 (5 bases). The TCR was taken from a man aged 45 to 65 who received an inactivated influenza vaccine. CDR3 amino acids: CSASGVGAPYEQYF. CDR3 DNA sequence: TGCAGTGCTAGTGGGGTTGGGGCGCCCTACGAGCAGTACTTC.